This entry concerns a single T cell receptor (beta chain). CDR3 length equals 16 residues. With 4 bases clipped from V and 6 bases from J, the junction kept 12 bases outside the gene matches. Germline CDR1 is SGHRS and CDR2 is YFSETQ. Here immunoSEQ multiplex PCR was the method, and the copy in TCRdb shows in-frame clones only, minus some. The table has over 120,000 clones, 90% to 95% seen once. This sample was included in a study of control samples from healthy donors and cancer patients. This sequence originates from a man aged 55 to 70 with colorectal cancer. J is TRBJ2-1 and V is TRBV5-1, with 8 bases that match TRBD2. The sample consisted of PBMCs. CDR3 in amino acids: CASSGDAGGAFNEQFF. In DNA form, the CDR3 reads TGCGCCAGCAGCGGGGACGCCGGGGGGGCTTTCAATGAGCAGTTCTTC.